A single sample is the source of the 15 T cell receptor beta chains below, sequenced in a study of shared clonotypes between healthy human individuals. The data were produced by immunoSEQ multiplex PCR, yet TCRdb's version contains in-frame clones alone and is incomplete. The sample shows around 2,000,000 clones, 95% of them seen only once. The sample comprised naive CD4+ T cells sorted from blood. Documented subset: CD45RA+ positively selected. The receptors here all came from a man between 18 and 35 years old in good health.

The chain has TRBV28 and TRBJ1-2; maybe TRBD1 (6 bases). This CDR3 contains 14 residues. Germline values: CDR1 MDHEN, CDR2 SYDVKM. The V gene lost 4 bases and the J gene lost 1 base, with 10 bases spanning the gap. CDR3 sequence reads: CASSSTGYNYGYTF. In DNA, the CDR3 is TGTGCCAGCAGTTCCACAGGGTATAACTATGGCTACACCTTC.

The V gene is TRBV19, the J gene TRBJ1-4; a weak D match, TRBD1 (6 bases). Germline assignment: CDR1 LNHDA and CDR2 SQIVND (reference sequence). The CDR3 is made up of 16 amino acids. The germline V and J ends were trimmed by 10 bases and 6 bases, with 24 bases remaining between them. DNA of the CDR3: TGTGCCACCTCTACAGGGTCCTCTTTCAGCTATGAAAAACTGTTTTTT. Amino acids: CATSTGSSFSYEKLFF.

The rearrangement links TRBV30 to TRBJ2-5, with D tentatively TRBD1 or TRBD2 (6 bases each). The length of the CDR3 is 14 residues. The ends were cut back, 0 bases at V and 6 bases at J, with 14 bases in the middle. CDR1 is GTSNPN and CDR2 is SVGIG in the germline V gene (reference sequence). In nucleotides, the CDR3 is TGTGCCTGGAGTGTGACGGGGGCAATCCAGACCCAGTACTTC. This codes for CAWSVTGAIQTQYF.

V is TRBV5-1 and J is TRBJ1-3, with D possibly TRBD1 on 5 matching bases. Germline V lookup: CDR1 SGHRS, CDR2 YFSETQ. The V end was cut by 4 bases, the J end by 1 base, with 15 bases between. The CDR3 consists of 16 residues. The CDR3 DNA follows: TGCGCCAGCAGCGCCCGGGACCTAGGGTCTGGAAACACCATATATTTT. It specifies CASSARDLGSGNTIYF.

V gene TRBV18 combines with J gene TRBJ2-7, with 10 bases that match TRBD1. Germline-derived CDR1 and CDR2 are KGHSH and LQKENI. Trimming cost V 2 bases and J 1 base; bases outside gene matches: 5. This CDR3 region has 16 residues. CDR3: CASSPFGQGVSYEQYF. The CDR3 bases are TGTGCCAGCTCACCATTCGGACAGGGGGTTTCCTACGAGCAGTACTTC.

Of note for this clone: The identical CDR3 is also encoded by other nucleotide sequences in the sample. The CDR3 spells CASSLGLAGGEQFF. DNA of the CDR3: TGTGCCAGCAGCTTGGGCCTAGCGGGCGGGGAGCAGTTCTTC. The chain links TRBV5-4 to TRBJ2-1; 8 bases fit TRBD2. The germline gives CDR1 SGHNT, CDR2 YYREEE (reference sequence). CDR3 length: 14 amino acids. V lost 0 bases to trimming and J lost 10 bases; unmatched junction nucleotides: 6.

This clone was observed a single time. The V and J genes are TRBV2 and TRBJ2-7; D is possibly TRBD1 (5 bases). This CDR3 has 12 residues. Trimming took off 6 bases at V and 9 bases at J, with 15 bases between the two ends. CDR1 SNHLY and CDR2 FYNNEI come from the germline V gene. CDR3 sequence: CASRPDRPGQYF. The CDR3 region has the DNA TGTGCCAGCAGACCCGACAGACCGGGGCAGTACTTC.

CDR3 DNA sequence: TGTGCCATCGGCTCGGACGCTGGGAATGAGCAGTTCTTC. Translated: CAIGSDAGNEQFF. The genes are TRBV10-3 and TRBJ2-1; D ambiguous. Germline-derived CDR1 and CDR2 are ENHRY and SYGVKD. The V gene lost 8 bases and the J gene lost 7 bases, with 15 bases spanning the gap. CDR3 length: 13 amino acids.

This chain connects TRBV5-8 to TRBJ1-6, with D perhaps matching TRBD1 (6 bases). The germline CDR1 and CDR2 sequences are SGHTS and YDEGEE. This CDR3 has 15 amino acids. Trimming removed 0 bases from V and 7 bases from J, with 11 bases in between. The CDR3, as DNA: TGTGCCAGCAGCTTGGAACAGGGCAACAATTCACCCCTCCACTTT. It is translated as CASSLEQGNNSPLHF.

The CDR3 here is CASSIVLGLSYEQYF. The CDR3 bases are TGTGCCAGTAGTATAGTATTAGGACTCTCCTACGAGCAGTACTTC. The gene calls are TRBV19 and TRBJ2-7; perhaps TRBD2 as D (5 bases). The V end lost 1 base, the J end lost 0 bases, and 10 bases lay between the germline ends. Germline values: CDR1 LNHDA, CDR2 SQIVND (reference sequence). The CDR3 totals 15 residues.

V gene TRBV6-6 combines with J gene TRBJ1-5; 7 nucleotides match TRBD1. The CDR3 runs 15 residues. The ends lost 6 bases at V and 3 bases at J; junction bases unmatched: 8. CDR1 is MNHNY, CDR2 SVGAGI, per germline (reference sequence). Written as DNA, the CDR3 is TGTGCCAGCAGCCCTGACAGGGTTCCCAATCAGCCCCAGCATTTT. Translation gives CASSPDRVPNQPQHF.

Of note for this clone: This sample also contains other DNA sequences that code for the same CDR3. The rearrangement uses TRBV10-3 and TRBJ2-5; unclear D gene. V lost 0 bases, J lost 4 bases, and 3 bases lay in between. The CDR3 contains 12 residues. Germline V gene data show CDR1 as ENHRY and CDR2 as SYGVKD. The CDR3 DNA sequence: TGTGCCATCAGTGAGTCTTCAGAGACCCAGTACTTC. Translated: CAISESSETQYF.

The chain uses TRBV7-9 and TRBJ2-1; TRBD2 matches 12 bases. CDR3 length: 15 residues. Trimming removed 6 bases from V and 7 bases from J; junction bases left unmatched: 7. Germline values: CDR1 SEHNR, CDR2 FQNEAQ (reference sequence). CDR3 residues: CASSRTSGKRNEQFF. CDR3 nucleotides: TGTGCCAGCAGTCGGACTAGCGGGAAAAGGAATGAGCAGTTCTTC. The complete variable domain, with remaining parts taken from reference TRBV7-9 and TRBJ2-1, reads DTGVSQNPRHKITKRGQNVTFRCDPISEHNRLYWYRQTLGQGPEFLTYFQNEAQLEKSRLLSDRFSAERPKGSFSTLEIQRTEQGDSAMYLCASSRTSGKRNEQFFGPGTRLTVL.

The chain recombines TRBV7-8 with TRBJ1-6; perhaps TRBD1 as D (5 bases). The CDR3 length is 16 residues. CDR1 SGHVS and CDR2 FQNEAQ come from the germline V gene. V dropped 4 bases and J dropped 6 bases, with 16 bases sitting between them. Here the CDR3 DNA reads TGTGCCAGCAGCTGGGGGACCGCGGGGGGTAATTCACCCCTCCACTTT. Translation gives CASSWGTAGGNSPLHF.

V gene TRBV5-4 combines with J gene TRBJ2-3; 8 positions agree with TRBD2. Germline CDR1 is SGHNT and CDR2 is YYREEE (reference sequence). The CDR3 runs to 14 residues. Trimming at V came to 2 bases and at J to 6 bases, leaving 5 bases not matched to a gene. CDR3 region: CASSLLREGDTQYF. The CDR3 DNA reads TGTGCCAGCAGCTTACTCCGGGAGGGGGATACGCAGTATTTT. Using reference TRBV5-4 and TRBJ2-3 for the parts outside the CDR3, the full variable domain is ETGVTQSPTHLIKTRGQQVTLRCSSQSGHNTVSWYQQALGQGPQFIFQYYREEENGRGNFPPRFSGLQFPNYSSELNVNALELDDSALYLCASSLLREGDTQYFGPGTRLTVL.